The clone carrying this TCR beta chain was seen repeatedly, ten times or more. Its antigen remains unknown. Trimming removed 1 base at V and 1 base at J, with 10 bases between. The germline CDR1 and CDR2 sequences are SGHRS and YFSETQ. This CDR3 is built from 15 residues. TCRdb independently ran MiXCR on the 5' RACE reads; one entry per CDR3 protein. Found here are approximately 86,000 distinct CDR3 sequences, just over 2.5% of them singletons; the top ten hold about 1%. These data are taken from a study of neurological immune-mediated disorders. Whole-study findings and limits: Phylogenetic grouping assigned the repertoires of 18 of 34 multiple sclerosis patients to a single cluster of related CDR3 sequences. This cluster may be a repertoire-level signature. Across subjects, expanded clones had no CDR3 amino acid sequences in common, pointing to private repertoires in all groups. No clinical or MRI feature was associated with the multiple sclerosis repertoire cluster.

The TCR was taken from a woman in her 30s with multiple sclerosis. Sequences were obtained from PBMCs. V and J are TRBV5-1 and TRBJ2-3; D remains ambiguous. CDR3 nucleotides: TGCGCCAGCAGCTTGTTTCCCAGCCGCACAGATACGCAGTATTTT. Translated, it gives CASSLFPSRTDTQYF.